This T cell receptor beta chain was sequenced for a study of T-cell memory formation after mild COVID-19. Whole-study results and caveats: Contracting clones from day 15 to 85 showed balanced CD4/CD8; later expanders favored CD4+. Whether day 37 second-wave clones are SARS-CoV-2-specific was not confirmed. The finding that pre-infection memory included some responding clones suggested that cross-reactive memory joined.

V lost 7 bases, J lost 12 bases, and 30 bases lay in between. Germline CDR1 is PRHDT and CDR2 is FYEKMQ (reference sequence). This CDR3 comprises 17 residues. The sample holds a few counts of this clonotype. Its antigen is not identified. TCRalpha and TCRbeta libraries used 5'RACE with constant-segment primers and UMIs. MiXCR was run by TCRdb on the 5' RACE reads, yielding one entry per CDR3 protein. Seen here are 380,000 or so distinct CDR3 sequences, roughly 14% observed once, and the top ten hold around a fifth. The sequence came from a man between 18 and 35 years old who had mild COVID-19 (a few samples of this study predate the infection). Cell type and time point are not known. The sample comprised PBMCs or a T cell subset sorted from them (not recorded which). V and J are TRBV13 and TRBJ1-4, with a tentative D call TRBD1 (6 bases). The CDR3 reads CASTLRGAAGALRELFF. As DNA, the CDR3 is TGTGCCAGCACCCTGAGGGGGGCGGCAGGGGCGTTGAGGGAACTGTTTTTT.